These 23 T cell receptor beta chains were all obtained from the same sample, sequenced in a study of T cell responses to AZD1222 COVID-19 vaccine. Assay used: immunoSEQ multiplex PCR; TCRdb lists only in-frame clones, some missing. The repertoire consists of more than 50,000 clones, with about 85% occurring once and the leading ten covering 3% to 4.5%. Sequences were derived from peripheral blood, sampled on day 0 of AZD1222 vaccination. All receptors come from an adult in good health.

The V call is TRBV28, the J call TRBJ1-2; a possible D gene is TRBD1 (5 bases). CDR1 and CDR2 (germline): MDHEN, SYDVKM. CDR3 length: 14 residues. Trimming left V 5 bases short and J 4 bases short, with 14 bases between. In DNA form, the CDR3 reads TGTGCCAGCAGTGGGGGGACCTCTTTCTATGGCTACACCTTC. Translating gives CASSGGTSFYGYTF.

The chain joins TRBV6-5 to TRBJ1-2, with 10 bases identical to TRBD1. This CDR3 comprises 14 residues. V trimming: 2 bases; J trimming: 4 bases; junction bases outside the gene matches: 1. The germline V gene has CDR1 MNHEY and CDR2 SVGAGI. The CDR3: CASSYRDRGYGYTF. The CDR3, as DNA: TGTGCCAGCAGTTACCGGGACAGGGGCTATGGCTACACCTTC.

This clone was picked up a small number of times. This chain uses TRBV5-5 with TRBJ1-6; D gene unclear. V was shortened by 0 bases and J by 0 bases, with 13 bases between the two germline ends. Looked up from germline, CDR1 is SGHKS and CDR2 is YYEKEE (reference sequence). This CDR3 is built from 18 residues. CDR3 residues: CASSLEHSWSSYNSPLHF. The DNA of the CDR3 is TGTGCCAGCAGCTTGGAGCATTCCTGGAGCTCCTATAATTCACCCCTCCACTTT.

The CDR3 DNA sequence: TGTGCCAGCAGCTTAGAATCGACAGGCTATGAGACCCAGTACTTC. Translated, it gives CASSLESTGYETQYF. This chain links TRBV7-8 with TRBJ2-5; D is perhaps TRBD1 (6 bases). V shed 1 base and J shed 5 bases, with 14 bases lying between them. The length of the CDR3 is 15 residues. In germline, CDR1 is SGHVS, CDR2 FQNEAQ.

The chain carries TRBV5-4 and TRBJ2-1; D may be TRBD1 (6 bases). V was trimmed by 4 bases and J by 8 bases, leaving 13 bases between them. CDR3 length: 13 amino acids. CDR1 SGHNT and CDR2 YYREEE come from the germline V gene (reference sequence). The CDR3 DNA follows: TGTGCCAGCAGCAGCGGACAGACGGATGAGCAGTTCTTC. Its translation is CASSSGQTDEQFF.

V gene TRBV24-1 combines with J gene TRBJ2-3; no definite D call. V lost 7 bases, J lost 0 bases, and 7 bases lay in between. CDR3 length: 13 residues. Germline assignment: CDR1 KGHDR and CDR2 SFDVKD. The CDR3, as DNA: TGTGCCACCAGCGCAGGAAGCACAGATACGCAGTATTTT. Translating it yields CATSAGSTDTQYF.

The chain carries TRBV2 and TRBJ1-1; 9 bases are a match to TRBD1. The V and J ends lost 6 bases and 4 bases, in that order; junction bases with no gene match: 12. Germline V gives CDR1 SNHLY, CDR2 FYNNEI. CDR3 size: 16 residues. The CDR3 loop is CASRERTGAAGTEAFF. The CDR3, as DNA: TGTGCCAGCAGAGAAAGGACAGGGGCCGCCGGCACTGAAGCTTTCTTT.

This sequence joins TRBV29-1 and TRBJ1-2, with D possibly being TRBD1 (6 bases). The germline gives CDR1 SQVTM, CDR2 ANQGSEA. This CDR3 spans 14 amino acids. The germline V and J ends were trimmed by 0 bases and 4 bases, with 12 bases remaining between them. The chain's CDR3 is CSVEEAGGGYGYTF. CDR3 coding DNA: TGCAGCGTTGAAGAGGCGGGGGGCGGCTATGGCTACACCTTC.

The chain carries TRBV7-9 and TRBJ2-1; 9 bases align to TRBD2. The V gene's germline CDR1 is SEHNR and CDR2 FQNEAQ (reference sequence). V was clipped by 5 bases and J by 14 bases; unmatched bases: 10. CDR3 length equals 13 residues. The CDR3 DNA sequence: TGTGCCAGCAGCCCCCAGGCGGGGGGGCCAAAGTTCTTC. Protein product: CASSPQAGGPKFF.

This clone was detected only once. This sequence joins TRBV4-1 and TRBJ2-1; the D is unclear. V was pared by 0 bases and J by 8 bases, with 8 bases between. Germline loops: CDR1 MGHRA, CDR2 YSYEKL. The CDR3 sequence is 13 residues long. The CDR3 loop reads CASSQDRGDEQFF. The CDR3 DNA sequence: TGCGCCAGCAGCCAAGATCGTGGCGATGAGCAGTTCTTC.

The V and J genes are TRBV19 and TRBJ1-5; D is perhaps TRBD1 (5 bases). From germline, CDR1 is LNHDA and CDR2 SQIVND (reference sequence). The V gene lost 7 bases and the J gene lost 3 bases, with 16 bases spanning the gap. This CDR3 contains 15 residues. The CDR3, as DNA: TGTGCCAGTACCTCGGGACGGAGGCCCAATCAGCCCCAGCATTTT. It translates to CASTSGRRPNQPQHF.

This clone showed up just a few times. This sequence joins TRBV5-4 and TRBJ1-6; TRBD1 might be the D (5 bases). The V gene lost 4 bases and the J gene lost 7 bases, with 6 bases spanning the gap. CDR1 and CDR2 (germline): SGHNT, YYREEE (reference sequence). The CDR3 sequence is 12 residues long. The CDR3 DNA reads as TGTGCCAGCAGCCCAGGGAATTCACCCCTCCACTTT. This translates into CASSPGNSPLHF.

V and J are TRBV7-2 and TRBJ2-5, with 9 bases fitting TRBD1. V shed 4 bases and J 4 bases; nucleotides not matched to a gene: 4. This CDR3 contains 14 residues. The V gene's germline CDR1 is SGHTA and CDR2 FQGNSA. The CDR3 DNA reads TGTGCCAGCAGCTCAGACAGGGGGGCAGAGACCCAGTACTTC. This gives the protein CASSSDRGAETQYF.

This chain uses TRBV7-9 with TRBJ2-1, with 11 bases aligning to TRBD2. Germline values: CDR1 SEHNR, CDR2 FQNEAQ (reference sequence). Unmatched junction bases numbered 8, after V lost 2 bases and J lost 8 bases. The CDR3 length is 16 residues. The CDR3 sequence is CASSLLAGGPGDEQFF. The DNA for the CDR3 is TGTGCCAGCAGCTTATTAGCGGGGGGGCCCGGGGATGAGCAGTTCTTC.

The chain is built from TRBV27 and TRBJ2-7, with D uncertain. Between the trimmed V and J ends, which lost 2 bases and 4 bases, there was a span of 12 bases. Germline V gene sequence: CDR1 MNHEY, CDR2 SMNVEV (reference sequence). The CDR3 has 14 residues. Written as DNA, the CDR3 is TGTGCCAGCAGTTTAAGTGGCGCTAATTACGAGCAGTACTTC. Its translation is CASSLSGANYEQYF.

This chain uses TRBV4-1 with TRBJ1-6; D gene ambiguous. Germline V gene lookup returns CDR1 MGHRA and CDR2 YSYEKL. Trimming cost V 1 base and J 8 bases, with 9 bases left between them. The CDR3 is made up of 14 amino acids. CDR3 DNA: TGCGCCAGCAGCCAAGCAATCAAGGATTCACCCCTCCACTTT. Translated, it gives CASSQAIKDSPLHF.

This clone came up once. J is TRBJ1-1 and V is TRBV12-3 or TRBV12-4; no clear D. The CDR3 runs 12 residues. Trimming pared 2 bases from V and 0 bases from J, leaving 1 base between. CDR3 amino acids: CASSLMNTEAFF. The DNA of the CDR3 is TGTGCCAGCAGTTTAATGAACACTGAAGCTTTCTTT.

The V call is TRBV19, the J call TRBJ2-2; no firm D call. The CDR3 extends over 13 amino acids. V was trimmed by 6 bases and J by 3 bases, leaving 8 bases between them. Germline V gene lookup returns CDR1 LNHDA and CDR2 SQIVND (reference sequence). This chain's CDR3 is CASSMRYTGELFF. In nucleotides, the CDR3 is TGTGCCAGTAGCATGAGGTACACCGGGGAGCTGTTTTTT.

This clone has only one observation. The chain employs TRBV27 and TRBJ1-6; D not certain. The CDR3 is 14 residues long. V was clipped by 6 bases and J by 13 bases, with 19 bases between them. Germline assignment: CDR1 MNHEY and CDR2 SMNVEV (reference sequence). CDR3 protein: CASRINRGLGPLHF. In DNA, the CDR3 is TGTGCCAGCAGAATCAACCGAGGGCTTGGGCCCCTCCACTTT.

This chain links TRBV10-3 with TRBJ2-7, with D tentatively TRBD1 (6 bases). Trimming shortened V by 4 bases and J by 1 base, and 11 bases separated the two germline ends. Per the germline V gene, CDR1 is ENHRY and CDR2 is SYGVKD. The CDR3 has 14 residues. CDR3 residues: CAISGGDKSYEQYF. Written as DNA, the CDR3 is TGTGCCATCAGTGGTGGGGACAAATCCTACGAGCAGTACTTC.

The CDR3 sequence: CASSIGGKSAYEQYF. The DNA of the CDR3 is TGTGCCAGTAGTATAGGGGGGAAGTCCGCCTACGAGCAGTACTTC. The chain combines TRBV19 with TRBJ2-7; either TRBD1 or TRBD2 may fit D (5 bases each). Germline V CDR1 and CDR2: LNHDA, SQIVND (reference sequence). This CDR3 has 15 residues. V was clipped by 1 base and J by 2 bases, with 12 bases between them.

The chain links TRBV2 to TRBJ2-7; 9 bases line up with TRBD1. Germline values: CDR1 SNHLY, CDR2 FYNNEI. V lost 6 bases, J lost 1 base, and 7 bases stayed unmatched. The CDR3 covers 15 residues. DNA of the CDR3: TGTGCCAGCAGCCCCGGGACAGGGCCGTCCTACGAGCAGTACTTC. Translating it yields CASSPGTGPSYEQYF.

This rearrangement joins TRBV18 to TRBJ1-5, with 7 bases lining up with TRBD1. CDR3 length equals 15 residues. CDR1 and CDR2 (germline): KGHSH, LQKENI. V shed 3 bases, J shed 7 bases, and the junction held 9 bases outside the gene matches. This CDR3 is CASSPAKTGPQPQHF. CDR3 sequence (DNA): TGTGCCAGCTCACCGGCTAAGACAGGGCCCCAGCCCCAGCATTTT. The whole variable domain, remainder taken from reference TRBV18 and TRBJ1-5, is NAGVMQNPRHLVRRRGQEARLRCSPMKGHSHVYWYRQLPEEGLKFMVYLQKENIIDESGMPKERFSAEFPKEGPSILRIQQVVRGDSAAYFCASSPAKTGPQPQHFGDGTRLSIL.